The TCR beta chain described here comes from a study of cytomegalovirus exposure and HLA in healthy donors. With 60 Vbeta and 13 Jbeta primers, the PCR was carried out. TCRdb's copy holds only in-frame clones and misses some; the assay was immunoSEQ multiplex PCR. Here the sample spans some 120,000 clones, 65% to 90% being singletons. Deletions cut 4 bases from V and 0 bases from J, with 4 bases between. The germline CDR1 and CDR2 sequences are SGHTA and FQGNSA. The CDR3 extends over 13 amino acids. Material for sequencing was PBMCs. The sequence came from a woman younger than 45 in good health and CMV-seronegative. The chain combines TRBV7-2 with TRBJ1-5; no definite D call. CDR3: CASSSYSNQPQHF. For the CDR3, the DNA is TGTGCCAGCAGCTCGTATAGCAATCAGCCCCAGCATTTT.